The 22 T cell receptor beta chains presented below share a single source sample, sequenced in a study of blood T cell repertoires in COVID-19. Profiled with immunoSEQ multiplex PCR; TCRdb holds only in-frame clones, not every one. The table includes roughly 120,000 clones, approximately 87% detected once. Input material: peripheral blood. These receptors all come from a man in his 70s who had recovered from COVID-19.

The chain uses TRBV2 and TRBJ2-7, with TRBD1 matching over 7 bases. After removal of 5 bases from V and 6 bases from J, the junction contained 16 bases not matched to a gene. The CDR3 spans 16 residues. Per the germline V gene, CDR1 is SNHLY and CDR2 is FYNNEI. CDR3 protein: CASSILQGVGSSEQYF. The CDR3 bases are TGTGCCAGCAGTATCCTCCAGGGGGTCGGCTCTAGCGAGCAGTACTTC.

The chain combines TRBV7-9 with TRBJ1-3; TRBD1 matches at 10 bases. The CDR3 is made up of 19 amino acids. The junction had 11 bases not matched to a gene; V was cut back by 0 bases and J by 3 bases. Germline CDR1 SEHNR, CDR2 FQNEAQ (reference sequence). CDR3 DNA: TGTGCCAGCAGCTTAGCGCCCTTCCGGGACAGGGGACGTGGAAACACCATATATTTT. This gives the protein CASSLAPFRDRGRGNTIYF.

The gene calls are TRBV15 and TRBJ2-1; D might be TRBD2 (5 bases). The CDR3 has 13 residues. V dropped 3 bases and J dropped 9 bases, with 12 bases sitting between them. In germline, CDR1 is LNHNV, CDR2 YYDKDF (reference sequence). This CDR3 is CATSSLLEGEQFF. In nucleotides, the CDR3 is TGTGCCACCAGCAGCCTCCTCGAGGGTGAGCAGTTCTTC.

This clone was seen repeatedly, ten times or more. The CDR3 spells CAGTGQARGNTIYF. The CDR3 DNA follows: TGTGCCGGAACCGGACAGGCCAGGGGAAACACCATATATTTT. This chain uses TRBV2 with TRBJ1-3; TRBD1 aligns across 7 bases. In germline, CDR1 is SNHLY, CDR2 FYNNEI. J was trimmed by 4 bases and V by 11 bases; bases with no gene match: 11. The CDR3 consists of 14 residues. The whole variable domain, filled in from reference TRBV2 and TRBJ1-3, reads EPEVTQTPSHQVTQMGQEVILRCVPISNHLYFYWYRQILGQKVEFLVSFYNNEISEKSEIFDDQFSVERPDGSNFTLKIRSTKLEDSAMYFCAGTGQARGNTIYFGEGSWLTVV.

CDR3 sequence reads: CASSQSGQTYGYTF. The CDR3 coding sequence is TGCGCCAGCAGTCAATCAGGACAGACCTATGGCTACACCTTC. V is TRBV23-1 and J is TRBJ1-2; tentatively, D is TRBD1 (6 bases). TRBV23-1 is placed among ORFs of uncertain function. The CDR3 is 14 residues long. The V end lost 0 bases, the J end lost 4 bases, and 9 bases lay between the germline ends.

The rearrangement uses TRBV7-7 and TRBJ2-1; unclear D gene. The CDR3 has 16 amino acids. Germline V lookup: CDR1 SSHAT, CDR2 FNYEAQ (reference sequence). Trimming took off 1 base at V and 0 bases at J, with 10 bases between the two ends. For the CDR3, the DNA is TGTGCCAGCAGCTTAGTACCTGAGAGCTCCTACAATGAGCAGTTCTTC. It is translated as CASSLVPESSYNEQFF. Looking up the rest from reference TRBV7-7 and TRBJ2-1 gives the full variable domain: GAGVSQSPRYKVTKRGQDVTLRCDPISSHATLYWYQQALGQGPEFLTYFNYEAQPDKSGLPSDRFSAERPEGSISTLTIQRTEQRDSAMYRCASSLVPESSYNEQFFGPGTRLTVL.

The rearrangement links TRBV5-5 to TRBJ1-2; possible D gene TRBD1, 5 bases. Germline V gene sequence: CDR1 SGHKS, CDR2 YYEKEE (reference sequence). The CDR3 length is 16 residues. V was pared by 0 bases and J by 4 bases, with 16 bases between. CDR3 sequence reads: CASSLAGGGPFYGYTF. DNA for the CDR3: TGTGCCAGCAGCTTGGCCGGGGGAGGGCCCTTCTATGGCTACACCTTC. The full variable domain, completed using reference TRBV5-5 and TRBJ1-2, is DAGVTQSPTHLIKTRGQQVTLRCSPISGHKSVSWYQQVLGQGPQFIFQYYEKEERGRGNFPDRFSARQFPNYSSELNVNALLLGDSALYLCASSLAGGGPFYGYTFGSGTRLTVV.

This chain links TRBV28 with TRBJ2-1, with D possibly matching TRBD2 (7 bases). The germline V gene encodes CDR1 MDHEN and CDR2 SYDVKM. The CDR3 contains 15 residues. Trimming shortened V by 7 bases and J by 6 bases, and 19 bases separated the two germline ends. CDR3 in amino acids: CASNFQGRGGNEQFF. The CDR3, as DNA: TGTGCCAGCAACTTTCAGGGGCGCGGGGGCAATGAGCAGTTCTTC.

V usage is TRBV5-4 and J usage is TRBJ2-7; 7 bases agree with TRBD2. The V gene end was trimmed by 0 bases and the J gene end by 6 bases; junction bases not matched to a gene: 9. Germline V gene lookup returns CDR1 SGHNT and CDR2 YYREEE (reference sequence). The CDR3 contains 15 residues. CDR3 in amino acids: CASSLAGGTQAEQYF. DNA for the CDR3: TGTGCCAGCAGCTTGGCCGGGGGGACCCAGGCCGAGCAGTACTTC.

V and J are TRBV2 and TRBJ2-7, with 9 bases lining up with TRBD1. Germline trimming cut 7 bases from V and 5 bases from J; bases unmatched to any gene: 9. The CDR3 is 14 amino acids. Germline V gene sequence: CDR1 SNHLY, CDR2 FYNNEI. The CDR3 sequence: CASIEPGQGDEQYF. The DNA for the CDR3 is TGTGCCAGCATTGAGCCGGGACAGGGAGACGAGCAGTACTTC.

The chain carries TRBV28 and TRBJ2-7; tentative D call: TRBD2 (6 bases). The CDR3 has 16 residues. V gave up 1 base and J gave up 2 bases, with 15 bases separating them. Germline V gene data show CDR1 as MDHEN and CDR2 as SYDVKM. CDR3 loop: CASSLSPDWGAYEQYF. Here the CDR3 DNA reads TGTGCCAGCAGTTTATCACCAGATTGGGGGGCCTACGAGCAGTACTTC.

The chain combines TRBV19 with TRBJ1-1, with D unclear. Per the germline V gene, CDR1 is LNHDA and CDR2 is SQIVND (reference sequence). Trimming took 2 bases from V and 6 from J, leaving 10 bases between them. CDR3 length: 13 residues. The CDR3 spells CASSISSRSEAFF. CDR3 DNA sequence: TGTGCCAGTAGTATATCGTCCCGGTCTGAAGCTTTCTTT.

J is TRBJ1-5 and V is TRBV4-1, with 7 bases matching TRBD1. The CDR3 totals 15 residues. Losses at the gene ends were 4 bases for V and 2 bases for J; bases not matched to a gene: 5. The germline V gene has CDR1 MGHRA and CDR2 YSYEKL. The CDR3 bases are TGCGCCAGCAGCCGCGACAGGGTTGGCAATCAGCCCCAGCATTTT. Translation gives CASSRDRVGNQPQHF.

This chain joins TRBV6-5 and TRBJ2-7, with D perhaps matching TRBD2 (6 bases). The length of the CDR3 is 13 residues. Germline V gene sequence: CDR1 MNHEY, CDR2 SVGAGI. Between the trimmed V and J ends, which lost 4 bases and 1 base, there was a span of 8 bases. This CDR3 is CASSWGVSYEQYF. The CDR3 DNA sequence: TGTGCCAGCAGTTGGGGGGTATCCTACGAGCAGTACTTC.

The chain links TRBV2 to TRBJ2-7, with D unclear. V was trimmed by 4 bases and J by 3 bases, leaving 10 bases between them. This CDR3 region has 13 residues. Germline V CDR1 and CDR2: SNHLY, FYNNEI. The CDR3 DNA reads as TGTGCCAGCAGTGGTAACAGCTACTACGAGCAGTACTTC. It is translated as CASSGNSYYEQYF.

The chain couples TRBV7-2 to TRBJ2-3; 10 nucleotides agree with TRBD2. Germline CDR1 is SGHTA and CDR2 is FQGNSA. The CDR3 runs 16 residues. V gave up 5 bases and J gave up 0 bases; unmatched junction bases: 5. This chain's CDR3 is CASSRPTSGSTDTQYF. The CDR3 coding sequence is TGTGCCAGCAGCAGACCGACTAGCGGGAGCACAGATACGCAGTATTTT.

The chain uses TRBV3-1 (or the pseudogene TRBV3-2) and TRBJ2-7, with TRBD1 matching 7 bases. Germline CDR1 LGHDT, CDR2 YNNKEL (reference sequence). The CDR3 sequence is 13 residues long. V was pared by 4 bases and J by 3 bases, with 3 bases of the junction left unmatched. The CDR3 DNA sequence: TGTGCCAGCAGCCCCGCAGGGGGCTACGAGCAGTACTTC. It encodes CASSPAGGYEQYF.

The chain couples TRBV11-2 to TRBJ1-2; D is unresolved. V was pared by 1 base and J by 4 bases, with 19 bases between. The CDR3 sequence is 17 residues long. CDR1 and CDR2 (germline): SGHAT, FQNNGV. CDR3 coding DNA: TGTGCCAGCAGCTTAGCGGGGTCAGCCCTACGGAGCTATGGCTACACCTTC. Protein sequence: CASSLAGSALRSYGYTF.

The chain uses TRBV28 and TRBJ1-2; 8 nucleotides match TRBD1. Losses at the gene ends were 7 bases for V and 8 bases for J; bases not matched to a gene: 9. The CDR3 is 13 residues long. CDR1 MDHEN and CDR2 SYDVKM come from the germline V gene. In nucleotides, the CDR3 is TGTGCCAGCAACATGGACAGGGTGGAGGGCTACACCTTC. Its protein product is CASNMDRVEGYTF.

The rearrangement links TRBV9 to TRBJ1-2, with D tentatively TRBD1 (5 bases). Germline V gene sequence: CDR1 SGDLS, CDR2 YYNGEE. Trimming removed 0 bases from V and 7 bases from J, with 19 bases in between. The CDR3 runs 16 residues. The CDR3 reads CASSVDIGRTIGGYTF. The CDR3 DNA sequence: TGTGCCAGCAGCGTAGATATAGGCCGGACAATCGGTGGCTACACCTTC.

This clone was picked up one time. A read error is possible here, since a much larger clone lies one base away. The CDR3 DNA sequence: TGTGCCACCAGTGGGGGGGGCACAGATACGCAGTATTTT. It codes for CATSGGGTDTQYF. V usage is TRBV24-1 and J usage is TRBJ2-3; D may be TRBD2 (6 bases). The germline V and J ends were trimmed by 5 bases and 1 base, with 6 bases remaining between them. Germline V lookup: CDR1 KGHDR, CDR2 SFDVKD. The CDR3 sequence is 13 residues long.

Concerning this clone: In the same sample, other DNA sequences code for this CDR3. The chain uses TRBV5-1 and TRBJ1-4, with a tentative D call TRBD1 (5 bases). CDR3 length: 14 residues. The V end was cut by 0 bases, the J end by 5 bases, with 8 bases between. Germline V gene sequence: CDR1 SGHRS, CDR2 YFSETQ. The CDR3 region is CASSLAAGNEKLFF. CDR3 nucleotides: TGCGCCAGCAGCTTGGCGGCAGGGAATGAAAAACTGTTTTTT.